These T cell receptor beta chains were read from a single sample in a study of response to subunit inactivated influenza vaccine. TCRdb fed the RT-PCR reads into MiXCR, producing one record per CDR3 protein. The data hold 500,000 to 750,000 distinct CDR3 sequences, with approximately 14% observed a single time. The specimen was PBMCs from blood, collected about 12 days after vaccination. Receptors were obtained from a man in his forties or fifties who received an inactivated influenza vaccine. CDR3s leave out the opening cysteine and the closing phenylalanine or tryptophan.

J gene: TRBJ2-1; V gene: TRBV5-1; CDR3 protein: ASSLDLAALNEQF
J gene: TRBJ2-1; V gene: TRBV10-1; CDR3 protein: ASSVGHEQF
J gene: TRBJ1-4; V gene: TRBV5-1; CDR3 protein: ASSLSYRGGYEKLF
J gene: TRBJ1-4; V gene: TRBV7-8; CDR3 protein: ASSLAWGQFNEKLF
J gene: TRBJ2-7; V gene: TRBV13; CDR3 protein: ASRPGTSGGYEQY
J gene: TRBJ2-3; V gene: TRBV9; CDR3 protein: ASSVRTGVTRNTQY
J gene: TRBJ2-1; V gene: TRBV7-6; CDR3 protein: ASSLEGRGREQF
J gene: TRBJ1-2; V gene: TRBV12-3/TRBV12-4; CDR3 protein: ASSHLPGYT
J gene: TRBJ2-2; V gene: TRBV5-1; CDR3 protein: ASSLSQTNTGELF
J gene: TRBJ2-5; V gene: TRBV5-4; CDR3 protein: ASSVTGEYGETQY
J gene: TRBJ2-7; V gene: TRBV6-2/TRBV6-3; CDR3 protein: ATRTGPGEQY
J gene: TRBJ2-7; V gene: TRBV18; CDR3 protein: ASSPSTGGTYEQY
J gene: TRBJ2-1; V gene: TRBV7-9; CDR3 protein: ASSPWRAQFQFEQF
J gene: TRBJ2-1; V gene: TRBV5-1; CDR3 protein: ASSVSQGGEQF
J gene: TRBJ2-3; V gene: TRBV24-1; CDR3 protein: ATSDAGPLADTQY
J gene: TRBJ2-7; V gene: TRBV4-3; CDR3 protein: ASSQDTGREQY
J gene: TRBJ2-1; V gene: TRBV30; CDR3 protein: AWSHEGYNEQF
J gene: TRBJ2-5; V gene: TRBV12-3/TRBV12-4; CDR3 protein: ASSQPGQGLTQY
J gene: TRBJ2-7; V gene: TRBV12-3/TRBV12-4; CDR3 protein: ASSLVGAGTYEQY
J gene: TRBJ2-1; V gene: TRBV7-2; CDR3 protein: ASKAQGGSYNEQF
J gene: TRBJ2-4; V gene: TRBV11-1; CDR3 protein: ASSPSGGGSLAKNIQY
J gene: TRBJ2-1; V gene: TRBV28; CDR3 protein: ASSSGQGSYNEQF
J gene: TRBJ2-5; V gene: TRBV3-1; CDR3 protein: ASSQAWESPKETQY
J gene: TRBJ2-2; V gene: TRBV12-3/TRBV12-4; CDR3 protein: ASSWKGVGAGELF
J gene: TRBJ2-1; V gene: TRBV9; CDR3 protein: ASSGAGGPVSYNEQF
J gene: TRBJ2-5; V gene: TRBV3-1; CDR3 protein: ASSQLAGVETQY
J gene: TRBJ2-1; V gene: TRBV9; CDR3 protein: ASSVEWASGGNEQF
J gene: TRBJ2-1; V gene: TRBV6-1; CDR3 protein: ASSTPPSGSNSYNEQF
J gene: TRBJ2-2; V gene: TRBV10-3; CDR3 protein: ATRTSGGVGELF